What follows is one TCR beta chain and its context. It was with 60 Vbeta and 13 Jbeta primers that the PCR ran. Sequenced by immunoSEQ multiplex PCR; TCRdb stores in-frame clones only, minus some. The sample records roughly 190,000 clones, 85% to 90% being singletons. The source of the sample is a study of cytomegalovirus exposure and HLA in healthy donors. About the research overall: For the roughly 400 genotyped donors, over 80% fell within the Caucasian-associated ancestry cluster.

The CDR3 is made up of 16 amino acids. Trimming shortened V by 1 base and J by 2 bases, and 18 bases separated the two germline ends. CDR1 and CDR2 (germline): SQVTM, ANQGSEA. The chain carries TRBV29-1 and TRBJ2-7, with D perhaps matching TRBD2 (7 bases). This TCR was sampled from a man under 40 in good health and CMV-seronegative. The sample comprised PBMCs. CDR3 coding DNA: TGCAGCGTTGAAGGAGGGGGGGGGAGGGGGACCTACGAGCAGTACTTC. Encoded protein: CSVEGGGGRGTYEQYF.